This T cell receptor beta chain derives from a study of control samples from healthy donors and cancer patients. Sequenced by immunoSEQ multiplex PCR; TCRdb stores in-frame clones only, minus some. The sample yields 150,000 to 200,000 clones, approximately 94% seen once. J gave up 6 bases and V 4 bases, and 14 bases lay outside the gene matches. CDR1 and CDR2 (germline): SGDLS, YYNGEE. This CDR3 contains 16 residues. This chain uses TRBV9 with TRBJ2-7; 9 nucleotides align to TRBD1. The sequenced sample consisted of PBMCs. The sequence was collected from a man aged 55 to 70 with colorectal cancer. CDR3 loop: CASSPQEAGTGSEQYF. The CDR3, as DNA: TGTGCCAGCAGCCCCCAGGAAGCCGGGACAGGGAGCGAGCAGTACTTC.